A single T cell receptor (beta chain) is shown here with its context. The source of the sample is a study of technical replicates of blood from a few donors. Germline assignment: CDR1 LGHNT and CDR2 FRNRAP. This CDR3 spans 15 amino acids. Trimming left V 4 bases short and J 4 bases short, with 14 bases between. This table comes from immunoSEQ multiplex PCR, and its TCRdb copy is limited to in-frame clones, with some not included. The data hold about 100,000 clones, with 95% observed a single time. The sequence came from a human donor in good health. V is TRBV12-5 and J is TRBJ2-1, with D possibly being TRBD2 (6 bases). Source material: T cells isolated from PBMCs. The CDR3 DNA sequence: TGTGCTAGTGGTTCCCCGGGCGGGATATACAATGAGCAGTTCTTC. Translated: CASGSPGGIYNEQFF.